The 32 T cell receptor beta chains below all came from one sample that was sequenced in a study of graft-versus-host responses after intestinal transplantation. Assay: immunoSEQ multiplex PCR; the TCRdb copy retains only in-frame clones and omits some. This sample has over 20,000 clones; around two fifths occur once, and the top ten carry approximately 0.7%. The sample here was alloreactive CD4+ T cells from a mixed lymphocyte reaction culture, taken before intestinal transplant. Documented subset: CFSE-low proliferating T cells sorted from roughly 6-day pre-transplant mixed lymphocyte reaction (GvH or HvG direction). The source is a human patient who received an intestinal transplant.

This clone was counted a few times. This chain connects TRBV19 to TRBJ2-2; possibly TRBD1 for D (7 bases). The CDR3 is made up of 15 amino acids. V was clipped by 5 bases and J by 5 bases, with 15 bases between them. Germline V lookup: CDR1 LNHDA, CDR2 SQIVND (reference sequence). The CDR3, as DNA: TGTGCCAGTAGTGACCCAGGGGGGTTTACCGGGGAGCTGTTTTTT. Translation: CASSDPGGFTGELFF.

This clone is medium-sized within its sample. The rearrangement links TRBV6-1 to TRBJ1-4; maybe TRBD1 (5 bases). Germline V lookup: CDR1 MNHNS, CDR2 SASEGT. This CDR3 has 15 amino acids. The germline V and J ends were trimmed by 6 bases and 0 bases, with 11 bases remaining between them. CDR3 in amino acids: CASRLQQATNEKLFF. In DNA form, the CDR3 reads TGTGCCAGCAGGCTACAACAGGCAACTAATGAAAAACTGTTTTTT.

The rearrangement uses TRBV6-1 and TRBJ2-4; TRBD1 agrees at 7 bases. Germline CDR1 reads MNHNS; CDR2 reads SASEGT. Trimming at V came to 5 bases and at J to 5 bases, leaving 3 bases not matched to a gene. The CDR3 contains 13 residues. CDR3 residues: CASSYGTENIQYF. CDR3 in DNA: TGTGCCAGCAGTTATGGGACAGAAAACATTCAGTACTTC.

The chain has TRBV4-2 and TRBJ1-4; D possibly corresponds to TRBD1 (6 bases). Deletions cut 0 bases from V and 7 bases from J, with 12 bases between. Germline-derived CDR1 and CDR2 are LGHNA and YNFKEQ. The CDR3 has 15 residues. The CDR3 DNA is TGTGCCAGCAGCCAAGACAGGCAGGGGATTGAAAAACTGTTTTTT. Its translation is CASSQDRQGIEKLFF.

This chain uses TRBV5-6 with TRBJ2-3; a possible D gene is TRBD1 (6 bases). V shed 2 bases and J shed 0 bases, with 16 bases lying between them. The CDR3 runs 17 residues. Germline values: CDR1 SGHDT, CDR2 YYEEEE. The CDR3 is CASSFSQTGFSTDTQYF. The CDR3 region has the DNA TGTGCCAGCAGCTTTTCCCAAACAGGGTTTAGCACAGATACGCAGTATTTT.

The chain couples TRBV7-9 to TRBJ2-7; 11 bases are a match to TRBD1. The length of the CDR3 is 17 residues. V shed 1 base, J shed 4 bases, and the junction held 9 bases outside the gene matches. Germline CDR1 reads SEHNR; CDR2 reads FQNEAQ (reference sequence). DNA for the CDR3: TGTGCCAGCAGCTTAGGTTCCCGGACAGGGGGCAAATACGAGCAGTACTTC. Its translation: CASSLGSRTGGKYEQYF.

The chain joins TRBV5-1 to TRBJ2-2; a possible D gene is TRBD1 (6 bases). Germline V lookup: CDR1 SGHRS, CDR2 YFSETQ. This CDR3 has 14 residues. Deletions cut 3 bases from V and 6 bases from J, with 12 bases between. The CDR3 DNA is TGCGCCAGCAGCTGGAACCAGGGGTCCGGGGAGCTGTTTTTT. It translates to CASSWNQGSGELFF.

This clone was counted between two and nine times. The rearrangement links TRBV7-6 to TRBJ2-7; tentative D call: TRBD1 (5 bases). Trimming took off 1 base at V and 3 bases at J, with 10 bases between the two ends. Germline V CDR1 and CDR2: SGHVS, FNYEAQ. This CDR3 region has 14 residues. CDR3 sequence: CASSLGTPVYEQYF. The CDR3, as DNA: TGTGCCAGCAGCTTAGGGACACCAGTCTACGAGCAGTACTTC.

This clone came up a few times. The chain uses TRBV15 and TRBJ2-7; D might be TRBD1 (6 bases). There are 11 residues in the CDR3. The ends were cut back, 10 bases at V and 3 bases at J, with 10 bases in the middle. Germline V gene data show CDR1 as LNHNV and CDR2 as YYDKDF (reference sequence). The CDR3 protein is CAMARGYEQYF. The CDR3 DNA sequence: TGTGCCATGGCCAGGGGCTACGAGCAGTACTTC.

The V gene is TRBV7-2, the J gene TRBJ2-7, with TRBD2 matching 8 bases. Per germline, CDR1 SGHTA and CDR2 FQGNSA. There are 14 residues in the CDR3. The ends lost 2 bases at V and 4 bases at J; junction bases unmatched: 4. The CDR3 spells CASSLRGGGYEQYF. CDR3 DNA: TGTGCCAGCAGCTTACGGGGGGGCGGATACGAGCAGTACTTC.

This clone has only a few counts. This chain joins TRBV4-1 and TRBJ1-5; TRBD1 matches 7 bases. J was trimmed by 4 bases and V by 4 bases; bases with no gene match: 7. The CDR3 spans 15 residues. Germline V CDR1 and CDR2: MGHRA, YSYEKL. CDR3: CASSLMTGRNQPQHF. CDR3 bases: TGCGCCAGCAGCCTCATGACAGGGCGTAATCAGCCCCAGCATTTT.

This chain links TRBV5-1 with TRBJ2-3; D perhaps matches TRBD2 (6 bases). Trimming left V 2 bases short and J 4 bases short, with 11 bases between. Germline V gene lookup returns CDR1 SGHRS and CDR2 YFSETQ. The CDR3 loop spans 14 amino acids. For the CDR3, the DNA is TGCGCCAGCAGCTTACTAAGGGAGGCAGATACGCAGTATTTT. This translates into CASSLLREADTQYF.

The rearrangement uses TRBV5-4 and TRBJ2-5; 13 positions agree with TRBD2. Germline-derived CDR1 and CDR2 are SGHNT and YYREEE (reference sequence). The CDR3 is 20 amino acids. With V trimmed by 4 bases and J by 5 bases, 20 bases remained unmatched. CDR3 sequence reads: CASSRVVTRRLAGGGETQYF. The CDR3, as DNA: TGTGCCAGCAGCCGGGTTGTAACTCGGAGACTAGCGGGAGGAGGGGAGACCCAGTACTTC.

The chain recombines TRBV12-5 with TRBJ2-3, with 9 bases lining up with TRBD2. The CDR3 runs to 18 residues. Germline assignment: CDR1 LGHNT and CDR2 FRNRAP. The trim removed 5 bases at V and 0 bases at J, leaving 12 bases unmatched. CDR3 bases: TGTGCTAGTGGTCCCATGTATGCTAGCGGGGTTAGCACAGATACGCAGTATTTT. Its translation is CASGPMYASGVSTDTQYF.

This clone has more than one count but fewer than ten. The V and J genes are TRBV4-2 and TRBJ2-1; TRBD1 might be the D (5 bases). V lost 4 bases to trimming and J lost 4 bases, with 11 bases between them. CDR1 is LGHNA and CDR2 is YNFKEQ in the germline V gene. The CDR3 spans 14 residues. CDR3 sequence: CASSPGIAYNEQFF. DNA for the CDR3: TGTGCCAGCAGCCCAGGGATAGCATACAATGAGCAGTTCTTC.

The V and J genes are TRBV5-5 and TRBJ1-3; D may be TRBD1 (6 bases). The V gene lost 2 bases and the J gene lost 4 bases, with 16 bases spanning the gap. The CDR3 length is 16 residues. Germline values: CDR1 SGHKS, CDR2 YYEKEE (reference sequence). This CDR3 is CASSFRYTGQGNTIYF. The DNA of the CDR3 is TGTGCCAGCAGCTTTCGATATACTGGACAGGGAAACACCATATATTTT.

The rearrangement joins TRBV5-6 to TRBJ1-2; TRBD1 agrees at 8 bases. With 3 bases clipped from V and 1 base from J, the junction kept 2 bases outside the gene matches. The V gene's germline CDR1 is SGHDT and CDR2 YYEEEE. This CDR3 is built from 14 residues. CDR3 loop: CASSSDRGNYGYTF. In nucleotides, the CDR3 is TGTGCCAGCAGCTCAGACAGGGGTAACTATGGCTACACCTTC. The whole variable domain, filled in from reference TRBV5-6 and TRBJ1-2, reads DAGVTQSPTHLIKTRGQQVTLRCSPKSGHDTVSWYQQALGQGPQFIFQYYEEEERQRGNFPDRFSGHQFPNYSSELNVNALLLGDSALYLCASSSDRGNYGYTFGSGTRLTVV.

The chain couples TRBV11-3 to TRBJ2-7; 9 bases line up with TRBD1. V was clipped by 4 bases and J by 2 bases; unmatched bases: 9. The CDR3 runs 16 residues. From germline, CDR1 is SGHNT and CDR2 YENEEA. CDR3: CASSSKPGTGPYEQYF. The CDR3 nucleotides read TGTGCCAGCAGCTCTAAACCCGGGACAGGGCCCTACGAGCAGTACTTC.

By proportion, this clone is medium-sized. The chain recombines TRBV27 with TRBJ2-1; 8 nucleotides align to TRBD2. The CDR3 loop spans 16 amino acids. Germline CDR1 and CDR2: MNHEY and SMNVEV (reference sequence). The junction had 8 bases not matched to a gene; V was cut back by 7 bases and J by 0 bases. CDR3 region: CASNEIAGYSYNEQFF. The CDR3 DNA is TGTGCCAGCAACGAAATAGCGGGATACTCCTACAATGAGCAGTTCTTC.

Here the CDR3 reads CASSQVNGFGELFF. CDR3 DNA sequence: TGCGCCAGCAGCCAAGTGAACGGGTTCGGGGAGCTGTTTTTT. The genes are TRBV4-3 and TRBJ2-2; D remains ambiguous. V was pared by 1 base and J by 7 bases, with 10 bases between. Germline V gene lookup returns CDR1 LGHNA and CDR2 YSLEER. The CDR3 consists of 14 residues.

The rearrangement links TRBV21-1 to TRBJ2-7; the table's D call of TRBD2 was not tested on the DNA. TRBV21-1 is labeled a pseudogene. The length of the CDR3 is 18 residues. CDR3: CASTQPLAGGLSSYEQYF. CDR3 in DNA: TGTGCCAGCACCCAACCCCTAGCGGGGGGTCTTAGCTCCTACGAGCAGTACTTC.

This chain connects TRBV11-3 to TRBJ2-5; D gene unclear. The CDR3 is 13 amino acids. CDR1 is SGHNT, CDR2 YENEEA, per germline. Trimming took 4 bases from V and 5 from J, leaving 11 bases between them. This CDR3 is CASSSSPLETQYF. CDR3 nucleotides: TGTGCCAGCAGCTCCTCCCCGTTGGAGACCCAGTACTTC.

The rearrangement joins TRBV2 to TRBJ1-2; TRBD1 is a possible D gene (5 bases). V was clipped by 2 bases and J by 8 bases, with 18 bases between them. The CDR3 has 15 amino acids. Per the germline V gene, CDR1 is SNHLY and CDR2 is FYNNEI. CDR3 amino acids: CASSEQGGRIRGYTF. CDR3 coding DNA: TGTGCCAGCAGTGAACAGGGCGGACGTATTAGGGGCTACACCTTC.

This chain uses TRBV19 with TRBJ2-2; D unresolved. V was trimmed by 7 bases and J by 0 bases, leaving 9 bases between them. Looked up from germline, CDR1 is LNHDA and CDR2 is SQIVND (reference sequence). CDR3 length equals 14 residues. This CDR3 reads CASKRTPNTGELFF. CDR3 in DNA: TGTGCCAGTAAGAGAACCCCGAACACCGGGGAGCTGTTTTTT.

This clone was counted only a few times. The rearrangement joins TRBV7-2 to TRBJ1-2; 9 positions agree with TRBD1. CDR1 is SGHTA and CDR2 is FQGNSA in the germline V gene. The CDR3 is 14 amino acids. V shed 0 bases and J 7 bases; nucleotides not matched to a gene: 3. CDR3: CASSLAGTGLGYTF. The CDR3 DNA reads TGTGCCAGCAGCTTAGCGGGGACAGGGCTTGGCTACACCTTC.

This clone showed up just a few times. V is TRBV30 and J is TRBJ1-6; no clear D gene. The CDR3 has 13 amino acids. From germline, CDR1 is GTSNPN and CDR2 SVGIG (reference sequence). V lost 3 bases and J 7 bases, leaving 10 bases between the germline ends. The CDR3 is CAWSFRRNSPLHF. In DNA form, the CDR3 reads TGTGCCTGGAGCTTCCGGCGGAATTCACCCCTCCACTTT.

This CDR3 is CASSVGGPHTGELFF. CDR3 bases: TGTGCCAGCAGCGTGGGGGGTCCGCACACCGGGGAGCTGTTTTTT. The V gene is TRBV7-7, the J gene TRBJ2-2; D is possibly TRBD2 (6 bases). Germline CDR1 and CDR2: SSHAT and FNYEAQ (reference sequence). The CDR3 has 15 residues. Between the trimmed V and J ends, which lost 5 bases and 3 bases, there was a span of 13 bases. Full variable domain (missing parts from reference TRBV7-7 and TRBJ2-2): GAGVSQSPRYKVTKRGQDVTLRCDPISSHATLYWYQQALGQGPEFLTYFNYEAQPDKSGLPSDRFSAERPEGSISTLTIQRTEQRDSAMYRCASSVGGPHTGELFFGEGSRLTVL.

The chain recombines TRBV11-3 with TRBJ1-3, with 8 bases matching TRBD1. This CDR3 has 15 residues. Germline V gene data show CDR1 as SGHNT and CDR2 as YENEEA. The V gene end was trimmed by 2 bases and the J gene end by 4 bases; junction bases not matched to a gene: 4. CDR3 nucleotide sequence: TGTGCCAGCAGCTTACACCGGACAGGGGGAAACACCATATATTTT. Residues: CASSLHRTGGNTIYF.

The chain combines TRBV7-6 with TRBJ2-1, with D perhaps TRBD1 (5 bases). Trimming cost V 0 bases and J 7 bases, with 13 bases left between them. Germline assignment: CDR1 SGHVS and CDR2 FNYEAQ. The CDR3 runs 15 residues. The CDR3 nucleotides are TGTGCCAGCAGCTTAGCGGCAGGGCGGACAAATGAGCAGTTCTTC. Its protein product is CASSLAAGRTNEQFF.

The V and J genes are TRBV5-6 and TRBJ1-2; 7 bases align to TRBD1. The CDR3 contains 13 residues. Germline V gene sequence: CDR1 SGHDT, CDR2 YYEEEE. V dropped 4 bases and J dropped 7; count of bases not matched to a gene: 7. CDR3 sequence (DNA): TGTGCCAGCAGCCTCCAGGGGGTTGGTGGCTACACCTTC. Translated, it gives CASSLQGVGGYTF.

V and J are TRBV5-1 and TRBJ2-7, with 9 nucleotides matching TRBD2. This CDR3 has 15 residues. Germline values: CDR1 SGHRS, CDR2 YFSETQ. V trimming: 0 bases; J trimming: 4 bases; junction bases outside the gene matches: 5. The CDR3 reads CASSLAGLAGYEQYF. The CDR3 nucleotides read TGCGCCAGCAGCTTGGCAGGGCTAGCGGGATACGAGCAGTACTTC. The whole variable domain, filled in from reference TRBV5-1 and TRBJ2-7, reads KAGVTQTPRYLIKTRGQQVTLSCSPISGHRSVSWYQQTPGQGLQFLFEYFSETQRNKGNFPGRFSGRQFSNSRSEMNVSTLELGDSALYLCASSLAGLAGYEQYFGPGTRLTVT.

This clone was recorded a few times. This CDR3 is CASSPGLAGGETQYF. The DNA for the CDR3 is TGTGCCAGCAGTCCGGGGCTAGCGGGCGGGGAGACCCAGTACTTC. This chain connects TRBV2 to TRBJ2-5, with TRBD2 matching 8 bases. CDR1 and CDR2 (germline): SNHLY, FYNNEI. CDR3 length equals 15 residues. J lost 5 bases, V lost 5 bases, and 10 bases had no gene match.